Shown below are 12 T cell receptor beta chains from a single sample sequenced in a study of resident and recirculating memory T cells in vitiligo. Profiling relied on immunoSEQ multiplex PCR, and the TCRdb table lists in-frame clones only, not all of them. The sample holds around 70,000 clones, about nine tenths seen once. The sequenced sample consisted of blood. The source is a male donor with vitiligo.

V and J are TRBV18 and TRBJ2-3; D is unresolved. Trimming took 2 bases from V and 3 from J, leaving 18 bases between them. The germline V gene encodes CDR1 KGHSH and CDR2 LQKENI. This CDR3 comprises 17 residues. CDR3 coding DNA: TGTGCCAGCTCACCAGCGCCGTCTAGAACCGGTACAGATACGCAGTATTTT. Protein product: CASSPAPSRTGTDTQYF.

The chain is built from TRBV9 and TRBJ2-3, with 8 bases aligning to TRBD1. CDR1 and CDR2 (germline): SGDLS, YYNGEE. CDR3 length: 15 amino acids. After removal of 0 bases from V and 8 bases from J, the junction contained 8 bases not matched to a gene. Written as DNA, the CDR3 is TGTGCCAGCAGCGTAGAGTACAGGGGGACAATTACGCAGTATTTT. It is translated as CASSVEYRGTITQYF.

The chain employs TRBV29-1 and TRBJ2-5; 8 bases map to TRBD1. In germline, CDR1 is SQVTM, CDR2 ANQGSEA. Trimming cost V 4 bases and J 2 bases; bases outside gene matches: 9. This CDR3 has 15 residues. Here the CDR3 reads CSVVLLGQGQETQYF. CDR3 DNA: TGCAGCGTTGTTCTCCTCGGACAGGGTCAAGAGACCCAGTACTTC.

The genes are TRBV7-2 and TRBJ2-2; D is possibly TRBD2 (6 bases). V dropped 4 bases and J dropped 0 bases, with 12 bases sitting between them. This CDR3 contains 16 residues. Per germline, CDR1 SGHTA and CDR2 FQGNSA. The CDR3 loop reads CASSSMGGPNTGELFF. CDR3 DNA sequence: TGTGCCAGCAGCTCAATGGGAGGACCGAACACCGGGGAGCTGTTTTTT.

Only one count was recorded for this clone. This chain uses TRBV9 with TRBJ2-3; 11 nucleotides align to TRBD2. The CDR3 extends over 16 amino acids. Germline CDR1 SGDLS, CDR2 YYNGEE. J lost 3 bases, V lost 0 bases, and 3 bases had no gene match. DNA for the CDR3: TGTGCCAGCAGCGTAGCGGGGACTAGCGGAACAGATACGCAGTATTTT. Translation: CASSVAGTSGTDTQYF. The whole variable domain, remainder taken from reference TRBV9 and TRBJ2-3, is DSGVTQTPKHLITATGQRVTLRCSPRSGDLSVYWYQQSLDQGLQFLIQYYNGEERAKGNILERFSAQQFPDLHSELNLSSLELGDSALYFCASSVAGTSGTDTQYFGPGTRLTVL.

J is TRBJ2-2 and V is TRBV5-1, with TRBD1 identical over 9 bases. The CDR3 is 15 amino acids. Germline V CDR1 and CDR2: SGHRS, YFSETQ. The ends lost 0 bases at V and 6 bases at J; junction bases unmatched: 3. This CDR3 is CASSLVTGGPGELFF. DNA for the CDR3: TGCGCCAGCAGCTTGGTTACAGGGGGCCCCGGGGAGCTGTTTTTT.

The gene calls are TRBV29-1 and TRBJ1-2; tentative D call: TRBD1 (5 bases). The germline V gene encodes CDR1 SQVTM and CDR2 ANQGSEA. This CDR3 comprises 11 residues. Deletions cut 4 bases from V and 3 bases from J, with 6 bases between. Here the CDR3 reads CSVGGDYGYTF. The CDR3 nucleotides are TGCAGCGTTGGGGGCGACTATGGCTACACCTTC.

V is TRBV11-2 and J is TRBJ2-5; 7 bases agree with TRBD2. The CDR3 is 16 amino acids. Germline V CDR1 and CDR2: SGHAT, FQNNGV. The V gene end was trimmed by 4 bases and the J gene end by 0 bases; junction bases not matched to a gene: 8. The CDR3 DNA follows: TGTGCCAGCAGCTCTCTCGGGGGGTTTTACCAAGAGACCCAGTACTTC. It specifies CASSSLGGFYQETQYF.

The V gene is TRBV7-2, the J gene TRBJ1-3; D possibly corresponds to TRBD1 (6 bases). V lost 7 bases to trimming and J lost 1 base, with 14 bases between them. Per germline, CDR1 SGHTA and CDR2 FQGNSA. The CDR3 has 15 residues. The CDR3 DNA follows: TGTGCCAGCACACAACAGGGTGCTTCTGGAAACACCATATATTTT. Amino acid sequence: CASTQQGASGNTIYF.

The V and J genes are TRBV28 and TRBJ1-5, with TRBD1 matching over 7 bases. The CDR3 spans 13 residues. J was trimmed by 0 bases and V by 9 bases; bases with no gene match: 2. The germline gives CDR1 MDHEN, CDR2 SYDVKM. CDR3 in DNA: TGTGCCAGTGACAGGGCTAGCAATCAGCCCCAGCATTTT. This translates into CASDRASNQPQHF.

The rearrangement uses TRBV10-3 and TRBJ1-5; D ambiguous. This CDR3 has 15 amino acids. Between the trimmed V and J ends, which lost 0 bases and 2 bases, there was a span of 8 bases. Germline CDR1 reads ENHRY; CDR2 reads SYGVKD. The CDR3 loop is CAISESGSGNQPQHF. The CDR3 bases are TGTGCCATCAGTGAGTCCGGGTCGGGCAATCAGCCCCAGCATTTT.

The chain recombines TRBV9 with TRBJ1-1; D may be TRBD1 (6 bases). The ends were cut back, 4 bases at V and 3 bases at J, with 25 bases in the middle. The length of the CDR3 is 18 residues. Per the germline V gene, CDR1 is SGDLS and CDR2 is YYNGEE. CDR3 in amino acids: CASSPEGVPAWMDTEAFF. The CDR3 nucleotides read TGTGCCAGCAGCCCAGAGGGGGTGCCGGCCTGGATGGACACTGAAGCTTTCTTT.